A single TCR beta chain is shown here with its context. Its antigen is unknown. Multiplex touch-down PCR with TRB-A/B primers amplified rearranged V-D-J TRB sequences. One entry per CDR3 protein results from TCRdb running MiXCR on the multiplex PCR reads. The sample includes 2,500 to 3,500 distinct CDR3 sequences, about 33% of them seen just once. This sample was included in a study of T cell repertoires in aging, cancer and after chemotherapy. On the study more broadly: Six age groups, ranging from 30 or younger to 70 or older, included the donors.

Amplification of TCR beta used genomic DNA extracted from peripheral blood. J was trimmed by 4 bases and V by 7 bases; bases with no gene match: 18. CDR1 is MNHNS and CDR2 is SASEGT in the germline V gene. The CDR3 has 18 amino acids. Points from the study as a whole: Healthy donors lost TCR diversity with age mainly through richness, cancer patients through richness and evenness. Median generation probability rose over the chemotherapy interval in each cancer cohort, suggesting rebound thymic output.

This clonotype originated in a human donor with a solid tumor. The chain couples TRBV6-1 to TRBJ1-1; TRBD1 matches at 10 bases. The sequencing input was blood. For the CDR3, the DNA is TGTGCCAGCAAACGCTTAGCGGGACAGGGGAGGGAGGGCACTGAAGCTTTCTTT. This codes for CASKRLAGQGREGTEAFF.